This T cell receptor beta chain is from a study of cytomegalovirus exposure and HLA in healthy donors. Study-wide results and limits: There were some public TCRs occurring in many donors, but most TCR sequences were rare.

Primers included in the PCR were 60 Vbeta and 13 Jbeta primers. The protocol was immunoSEQ multiplex PCR, while the TCRdb copy is restricted to in-frame clones and leaves out a portion. This sample has just over 150,000 clones, with 80% to 90% found just once. Details on this clone: Its antigen is as yet unknown.

The CDR3 runs to 15 residues. Trimming at V came to 2 bases and at J to 2 bases, leaving 4 bases not matched to a gene. From germline, CDR1 is MNHEY and CDR2 SMNVEV (reference sequence). The rearrangement links TRBV27 to TRBJ2-7, with 9 bases that match TRBD1. The material sequenced was PBMCs. The clonotype originates from a man in his fifties or sixties in good health and CMV-seropositive. The CDR3 coding sequence is TGTGCCAGCAGTTTAACGGGACAGGGACCCTACGAGCAGTACTTC. This translates into CASSLTGQGPYEQYF.